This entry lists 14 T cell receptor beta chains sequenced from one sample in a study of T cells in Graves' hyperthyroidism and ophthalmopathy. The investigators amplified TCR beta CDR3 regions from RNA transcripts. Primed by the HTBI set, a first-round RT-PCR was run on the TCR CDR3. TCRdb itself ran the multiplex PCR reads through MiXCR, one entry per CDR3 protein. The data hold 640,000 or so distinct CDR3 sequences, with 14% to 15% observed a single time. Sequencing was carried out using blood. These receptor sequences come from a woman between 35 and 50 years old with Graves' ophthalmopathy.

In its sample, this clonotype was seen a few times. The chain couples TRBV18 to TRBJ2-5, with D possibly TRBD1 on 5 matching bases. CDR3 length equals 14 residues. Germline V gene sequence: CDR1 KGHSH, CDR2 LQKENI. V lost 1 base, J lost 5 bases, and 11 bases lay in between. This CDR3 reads CASSPRPGSETQYF. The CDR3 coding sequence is TGTGCCAGCTCACCACGGCCAGGGTCGGAGACCCAGTACTTC. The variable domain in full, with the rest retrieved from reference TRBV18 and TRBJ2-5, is NAGVMQNPRHLVRRRGQEARLRCSPMKGHSHVYWYRQLPEEGLKFMVYLQKENIIDESGMPKERFSAEFPKEGPSILRIQQVVRGDSAAYFCASSPRPGSETQYFGPGTRLLVL.

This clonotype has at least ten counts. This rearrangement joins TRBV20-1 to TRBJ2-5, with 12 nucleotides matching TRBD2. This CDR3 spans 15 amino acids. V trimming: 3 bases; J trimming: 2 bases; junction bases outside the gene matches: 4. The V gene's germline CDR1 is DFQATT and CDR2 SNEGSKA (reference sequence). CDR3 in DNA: TGCAGTGCTAGGCTTACTAGCGGGAGGCAAGAGACCCAGTACTTC. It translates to CSARLTSGRQETQYF.

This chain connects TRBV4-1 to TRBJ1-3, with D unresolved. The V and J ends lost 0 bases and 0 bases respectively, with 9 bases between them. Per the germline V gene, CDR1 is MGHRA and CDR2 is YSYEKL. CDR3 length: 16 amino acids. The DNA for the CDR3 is TGCGCCAGCAGCCAAGAGGTCGCAAACTCTGGAAACACCATATATTTT. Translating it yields CASSQEVANSGNTIYF.

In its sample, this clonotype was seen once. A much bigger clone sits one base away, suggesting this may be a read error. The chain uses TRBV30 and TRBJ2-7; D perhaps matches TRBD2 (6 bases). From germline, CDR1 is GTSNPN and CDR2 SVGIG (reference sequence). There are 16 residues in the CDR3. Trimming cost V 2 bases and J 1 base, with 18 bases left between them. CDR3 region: CAWSNSPGRGSYEQYF. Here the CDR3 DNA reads TGTGCCTGGAGTAATAGTCCAGGGCGGGGATCCTACGAGCAGTACTTC.

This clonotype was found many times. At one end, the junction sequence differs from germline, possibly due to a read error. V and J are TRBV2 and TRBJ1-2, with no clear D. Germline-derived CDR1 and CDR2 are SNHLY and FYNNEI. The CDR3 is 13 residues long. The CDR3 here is CASRREINNGYTF. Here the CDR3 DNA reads TGTGCCAGCCGTCGCGAAATTAACAATGGCTACACCTTC.

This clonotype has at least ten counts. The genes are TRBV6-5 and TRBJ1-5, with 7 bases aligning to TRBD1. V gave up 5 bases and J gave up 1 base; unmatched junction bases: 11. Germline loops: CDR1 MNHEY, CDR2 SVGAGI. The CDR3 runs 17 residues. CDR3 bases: TGTGCCAGCAGTACTCGACAGGGAGTGGTGAGCAATCAGCCCCAGCATTTT. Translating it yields CASSTRQGVVSNQPQHF.

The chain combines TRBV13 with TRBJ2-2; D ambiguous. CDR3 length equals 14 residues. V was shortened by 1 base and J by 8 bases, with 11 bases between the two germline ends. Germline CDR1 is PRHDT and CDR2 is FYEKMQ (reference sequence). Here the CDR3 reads CASSLANHPGELFF. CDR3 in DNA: TGTGCCAGCAGCTTAGCCAACCATCCTGGGGAGCTGTTTTTT.

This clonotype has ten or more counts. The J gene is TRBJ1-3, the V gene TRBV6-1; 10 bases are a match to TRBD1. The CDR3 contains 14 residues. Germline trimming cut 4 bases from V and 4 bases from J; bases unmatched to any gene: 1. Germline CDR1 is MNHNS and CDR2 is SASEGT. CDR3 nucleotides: TGTGCCAGCAGTGCGGGACAGGGGGGAAACACCATATATTTT. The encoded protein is CASSAGQGGNTIYF.

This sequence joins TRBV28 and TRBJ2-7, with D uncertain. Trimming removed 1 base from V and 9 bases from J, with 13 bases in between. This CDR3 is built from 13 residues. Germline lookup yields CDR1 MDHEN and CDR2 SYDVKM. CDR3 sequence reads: CASSLLAYRWQYF. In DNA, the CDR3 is TGTGCCAGCAGTTTATTGGCCTACCGGTGGCAGTACTTC.

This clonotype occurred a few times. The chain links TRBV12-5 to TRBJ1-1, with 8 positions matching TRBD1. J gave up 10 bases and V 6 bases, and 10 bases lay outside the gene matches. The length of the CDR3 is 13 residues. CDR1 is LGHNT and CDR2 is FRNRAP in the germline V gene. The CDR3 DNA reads TGTGCTAGTGGAGGCCAAGACAGGGGAATAGCTTTCTTT. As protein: CASGGQDRGIAFF. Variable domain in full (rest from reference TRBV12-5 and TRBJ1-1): DARVTQTPRHKVTEMGQEVTMRCQPILGHNTVFWYRQTMMQGLELLAYFRNRAPLDDSGMPKDRFSAEMPDATLATLKIQPSEPRDSAVYFCASGGQDRGIAFFGQGTRLTVV.

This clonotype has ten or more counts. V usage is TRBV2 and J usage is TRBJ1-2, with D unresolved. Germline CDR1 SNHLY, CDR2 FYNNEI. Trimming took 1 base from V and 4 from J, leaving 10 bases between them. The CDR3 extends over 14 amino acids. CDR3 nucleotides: TGTGCCAGCAGTGAAGGTTCAAGAGTCTATGGCTACACCTTC. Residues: CASSEGSRVYGYTF.

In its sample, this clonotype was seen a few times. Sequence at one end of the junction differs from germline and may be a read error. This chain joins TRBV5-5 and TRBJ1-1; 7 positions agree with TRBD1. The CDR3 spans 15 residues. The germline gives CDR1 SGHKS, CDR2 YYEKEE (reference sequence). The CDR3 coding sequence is TGTGCCAGCAGCATCAGACAGGGAGGCGGCACTGGAGCTTTCTTT. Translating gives CASSIRQGGGTGAFF.

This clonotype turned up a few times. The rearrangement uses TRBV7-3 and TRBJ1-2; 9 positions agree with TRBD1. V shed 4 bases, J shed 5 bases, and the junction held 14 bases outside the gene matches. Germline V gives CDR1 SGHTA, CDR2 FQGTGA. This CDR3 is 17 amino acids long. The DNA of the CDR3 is TGTGCCAGCAGCTCCCACCCCCTGACAGGGGGGCGGTATGGCTACACCTTC. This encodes CASSSHPLTGGRYGYTF.

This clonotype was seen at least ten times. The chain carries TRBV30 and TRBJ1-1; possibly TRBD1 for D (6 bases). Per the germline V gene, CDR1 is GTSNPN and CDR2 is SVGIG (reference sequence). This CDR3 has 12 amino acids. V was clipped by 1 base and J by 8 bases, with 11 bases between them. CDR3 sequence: CAWSATGMEAFF. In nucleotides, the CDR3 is TGTGCCTGGAGTGCCACAGGGATGGAAGCTTTCTTT.